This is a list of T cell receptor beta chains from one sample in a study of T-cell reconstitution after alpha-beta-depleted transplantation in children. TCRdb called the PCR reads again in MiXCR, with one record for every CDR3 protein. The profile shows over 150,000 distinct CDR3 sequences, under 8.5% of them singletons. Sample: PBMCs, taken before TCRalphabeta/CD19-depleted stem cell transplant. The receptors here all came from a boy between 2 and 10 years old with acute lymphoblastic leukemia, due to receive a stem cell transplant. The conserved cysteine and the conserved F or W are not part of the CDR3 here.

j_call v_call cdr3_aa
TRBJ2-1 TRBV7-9 ASNPTGTYNEQF
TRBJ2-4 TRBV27 ASMGLAKNIQY
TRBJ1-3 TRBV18 ASSPTTLGTGGNTIY
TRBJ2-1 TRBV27 ASSLSRRNEQF
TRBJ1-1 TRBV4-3 ASSQDPFPRGVTEAF
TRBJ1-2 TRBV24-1 ATGGDANYGYT
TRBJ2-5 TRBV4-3 ASSQESQETQY
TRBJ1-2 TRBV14 ASSQAGTSNYGYT
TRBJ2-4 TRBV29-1 SVDHTTRTKNIQY
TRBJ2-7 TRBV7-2 ASSFSWSSYEQY
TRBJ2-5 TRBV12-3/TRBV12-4 ASSFQGGVPQETQY
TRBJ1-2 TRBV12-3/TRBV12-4 ASSLQEDYGYT
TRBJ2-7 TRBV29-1 SILLSSYEQY